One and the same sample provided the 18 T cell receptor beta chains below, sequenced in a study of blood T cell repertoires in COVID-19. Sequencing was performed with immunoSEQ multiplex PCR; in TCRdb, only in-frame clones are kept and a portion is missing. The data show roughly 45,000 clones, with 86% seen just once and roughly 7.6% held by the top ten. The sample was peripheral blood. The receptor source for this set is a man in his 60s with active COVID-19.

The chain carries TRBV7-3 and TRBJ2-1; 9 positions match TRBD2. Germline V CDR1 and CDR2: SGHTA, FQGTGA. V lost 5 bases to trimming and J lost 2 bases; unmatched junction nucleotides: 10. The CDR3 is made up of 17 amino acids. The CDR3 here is CASSPIGLAQTYNEQFF. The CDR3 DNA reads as TGTGCCAGCAGCCCAATCGGACTAGCGCAGACCTACAATGAGCAGTTCTTC.

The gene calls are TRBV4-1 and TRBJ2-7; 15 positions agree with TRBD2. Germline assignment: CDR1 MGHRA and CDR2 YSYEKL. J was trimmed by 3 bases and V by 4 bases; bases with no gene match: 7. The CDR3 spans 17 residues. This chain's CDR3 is CASSPGLAGGTLYEQYF. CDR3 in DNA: TGCGCCAGCAGCCCGGGACTAGCGGGAGGTACCCTCTACGAGCAGTACTTC.

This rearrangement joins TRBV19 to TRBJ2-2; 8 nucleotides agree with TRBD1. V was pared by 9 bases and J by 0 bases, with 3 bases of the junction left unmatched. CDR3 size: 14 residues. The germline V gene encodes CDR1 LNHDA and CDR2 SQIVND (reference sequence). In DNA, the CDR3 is TGTGCCAGCGGACAGGGTACGAACACCGGGGAGCTGTTTTTT. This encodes CASGQGTNTGELFF. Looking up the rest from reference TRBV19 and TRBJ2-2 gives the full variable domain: DGGITQSPKYLFRKEGQNVTLSCEQNLNHDAMYWYRQDPGQGLRLIYYSQIVNDFQKGDIAEGYSVSREKKESFPLTVTSAQKNPTAFYLCASGQGTNTGELFFGEGSRLTVL.

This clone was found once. The CDR3 DNA sequence: TGCGCCAGCACCAGAGAACTAGCGGGAGTACACGAGCAGTACTTC. Translating it yields CASTRELAGVHEQYF. This sequence joins TRBV5-1 and TRBJ2-7; 11 nucleotides agree with TRBD2. This CDR3 region has 15 residues. V gave up 6 bases and J gave up 5 bases; unmatched junction bases: 10. Germline lookup yields CDR1 SGHRS and CDR2 YFSETQ. Full variable domain (rest looked up from reference TRBV5-1 and TRBJ2-7): KAGVTQTPRYLIKTRGQQVTLSCSPISGHRSVSWYQQTPGQGLQFLFEYFSETQRNKGNFPGRFSGRQFSNSRSEMNVSTLELGDSALYLCASTRELAGVHEQYFGPGTRLTVT.

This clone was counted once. The CDR3, as DNA: TGTGCCAGCTCACCAATCGGGACAGCTCGGGAGACCCAGTACTTC. It codes for CASSPIGTARETQYF. The genes are TRBV18 and TRBJ2-5; 7 nucleotides match TRBD1. Germline values: CDR1 KGHSH, CDR2 LQKENI. The CDR3 is 15 amino acids. After removal of 2 bases from V and 5 bases from J, the junction contained 8 bases not matched to a gene.

The CDR3 protein is CASSPTSGSSYEQYF. In nucleotides, the CDR3 is TGTGCCAGCAGCCCGACTAGCGGGAGCTCCTACGAGCAGTACTTC. This chain connects TRBV3-1 (or the pseudogene TRBV3-2) to TRBJ2-7, with 12 nucleotides matching TRBD2. Losses at the gene ends were 4 bases for V and 0 bases for J; bases not matched to a gene: 1. The CDR3 covers 15 residues. The germline CDR1 and CDR2 sequences are LGHDT and YNNKEL (reference sequence).

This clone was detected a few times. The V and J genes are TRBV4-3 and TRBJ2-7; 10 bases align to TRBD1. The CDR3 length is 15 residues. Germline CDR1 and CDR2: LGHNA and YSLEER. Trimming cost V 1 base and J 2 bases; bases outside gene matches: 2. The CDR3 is CASSQGTGGTYEQYF. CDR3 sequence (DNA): TGCGCCAGCAGCCAAGGGACAGGGGGGACCTACGAGCAGTACTTC.

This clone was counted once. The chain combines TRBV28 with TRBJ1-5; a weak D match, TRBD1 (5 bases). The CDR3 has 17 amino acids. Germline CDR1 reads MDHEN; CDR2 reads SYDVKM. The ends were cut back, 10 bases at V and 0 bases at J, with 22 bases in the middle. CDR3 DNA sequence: TGTGCCACCGCCTTACCTGGGGGGTTAGATAGCAATCAGCCCCAGCATTTT. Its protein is CATALPGGLDSNQPQHF.

CDR3 protein: CASSRGQGAYEQYF. The CDR3 nucleotides are TGTGCCAGCAGCCGAGGACAGGGGGCGTACGAGCAGTACTTC. V and J are TRBV7-8 and TRBJ2-7; 11 bases line up with TRBD1. Germline assignment: CDR1 SGHVS and CDR2 FQNEAQ. CDR3 size: 14 residues. The trim removed 5 bases at V and 4 bases at J, leaving 4 bases unmatched.

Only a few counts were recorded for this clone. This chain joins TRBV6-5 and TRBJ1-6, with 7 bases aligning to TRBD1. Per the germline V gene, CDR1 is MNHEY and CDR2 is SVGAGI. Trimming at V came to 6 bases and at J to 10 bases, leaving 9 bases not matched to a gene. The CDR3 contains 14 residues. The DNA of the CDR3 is TGTGCCAGCAGCCCCGGGACAGCCCAATCACCCCTCCACTTT. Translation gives CASSPGTAQSPLHF.

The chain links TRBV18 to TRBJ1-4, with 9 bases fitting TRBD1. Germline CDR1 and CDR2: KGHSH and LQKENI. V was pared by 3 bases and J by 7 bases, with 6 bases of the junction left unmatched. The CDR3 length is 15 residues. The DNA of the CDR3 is TGTGCCAGCTCACCTACAGGGGGCAATACTGAAAAACTGTTTTTT. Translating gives CASSPTGGNTEKLFF.

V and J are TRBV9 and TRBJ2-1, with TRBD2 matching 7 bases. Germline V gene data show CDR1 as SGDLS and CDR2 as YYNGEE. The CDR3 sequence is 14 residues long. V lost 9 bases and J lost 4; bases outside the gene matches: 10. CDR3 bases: TGTGCCACCCGGGAGGTGGACGAATACAATGAGCAGTTCTTC. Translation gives CATREVDEYNEQFF.

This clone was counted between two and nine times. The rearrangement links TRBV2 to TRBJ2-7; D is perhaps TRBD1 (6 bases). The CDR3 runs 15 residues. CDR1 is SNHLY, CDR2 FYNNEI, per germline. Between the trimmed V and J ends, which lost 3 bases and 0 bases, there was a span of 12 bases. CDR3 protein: CASSEEQGPSYEQYF. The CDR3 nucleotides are TGTGCCAGCAGTGAGGAGCAGGGGCCCTCCTACGAGCAGTACTTC.

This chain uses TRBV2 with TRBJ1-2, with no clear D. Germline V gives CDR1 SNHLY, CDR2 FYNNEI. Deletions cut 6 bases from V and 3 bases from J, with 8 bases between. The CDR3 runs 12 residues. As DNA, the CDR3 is TGTGCCAGCAGGTCAGAAGACTATGGCTACACCTTC. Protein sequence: CASRSEDYGYTF.

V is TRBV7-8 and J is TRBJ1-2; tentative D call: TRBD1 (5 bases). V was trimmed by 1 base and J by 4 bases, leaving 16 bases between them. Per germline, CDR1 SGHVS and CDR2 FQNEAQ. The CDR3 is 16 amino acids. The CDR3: CASSLEGSRASYGYTF. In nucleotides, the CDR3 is TGTGCCAGCAGCTTAGAGGGGTCCAGGGCCAGCTATGGCTACACCTTC. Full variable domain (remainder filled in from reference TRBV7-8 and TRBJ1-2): GAGVSQSPRYKVAKRGQDVALRCDPISGHVSLFWYQQALGQGPEFLTYFQNEAQLDKSGLPSDRFFAERPEGSVSTLKIQRTQQEDSAVYLCASSLEGSRASYGYTFGSGTRLTVV.

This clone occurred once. CDR3 residues: CASSQNRDEQYF. In nucleotides, the CDR3 is TGCGCCAGCAGCCAGAACAGGGACGAGCAGTACTTC. The chain carries TRBV4-1 and TRBJ2-7, with D perhaps matching TRBD1 (6 bases). Germline V gene sequence: CDR1 MGHRA, CDR2 YSYEKL. Trimming stripped 3 bases from V and 5 bases from J, with 8 bases between. The CDR3 loop spans 12 amino acids.

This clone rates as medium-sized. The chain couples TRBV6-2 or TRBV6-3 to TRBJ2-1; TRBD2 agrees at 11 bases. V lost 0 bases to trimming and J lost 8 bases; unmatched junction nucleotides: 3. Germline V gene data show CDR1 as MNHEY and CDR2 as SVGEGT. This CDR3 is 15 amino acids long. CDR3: CASSYSVLAGDEQFF. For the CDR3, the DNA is TGTGCCAGCAGTTACTCGGTACTAGCGGGAGATGAGCAGTTCTTC.

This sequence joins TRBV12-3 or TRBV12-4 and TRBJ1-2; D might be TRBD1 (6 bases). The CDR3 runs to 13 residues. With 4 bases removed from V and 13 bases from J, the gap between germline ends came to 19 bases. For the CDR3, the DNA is TGTGCCAGCAGTTCCGGACAGCCTAAACGCCCCACCTTC. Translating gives CASSSGQPKRPTF.